Shown below are 14 T cell receptor beta chains from a single sample sequenced in a study of blood T cells in healthy people across ages. Alongside a J-beta primer mix, a sample-barcoded 5' primer served in a second PCR lasting about 6 to 12 cycles. One entry per CDR3 protein results from TCRdb running MiXCR on the 5' RACE reads. The table has about 970,000 distinct CDR3 sequences, just over 50% seen once. Sequencing was performed on blood. The receptors were sampled from a woman aged 60-75 years in good health.

The chain couples TRBV7-8 to TRBJ1-5; D remains unclear. V was cut by 1 base and J by 2 bases, with 15 bases left in between. This CDR3 comprises 17 residues. Per the germline V gene, CDR1 is SGHVS and CDR2 is FQNEAQ. The CDR3: CASSLEQITYRNQPQHF. As DNA, the CDR3 is TGTGCCAGCAGCTTAGAACAGATAACATACCGCAATCAGCCCCAGCATTTT. The variable domain in full, with the rest retrieved from reference TRBV7-8 and TRBJ1-5, is GAGVSQSPRYKVAKRGQDVALRCDPISGHVSLFWYQQALGQGPEFLTYFQNEAQLDKSGLPSDRFFAERPEGSVSTLKIQRTQQEDSAVYLCASSLEQITYRNQPQHFGDGTRLSIL.

The V and J genes are TRBV6-2 or TRBV6-3 and TRBJ2-7; 8 nucleotides line up with TRBD2. Gene TRBJ2-1 matches the end of the DNA better, so the J call may be wrong. CDR1 and CDR2 from the germline V gene are MNHEY and SVGEGT. There are 15 residues in the CDR3. The CDR3 coding sequence is TGTGCCAGCAGTCCCAAAGGGACTAGTCTCAATGAGCAGTTCTTC. As protein: CASSPKGTSLNEQFF.

J is TRBJ2-7 and V is TRBV15, with 8 positions matching TRBD2. The J segment lost 1 base and the V segment lost 3 bases, leaving 8 bases of the junction unmatched. The CDR3 extends over 16 amino acids. The V gene's germline CDR1 is LNHNV and CDR2 YYDKDF (reference sequence). CDR3 protein: CATSSHRGGRSYEQYF. CDR3 DNA sequence: TGTGCCACCAGCAGCCATCGGGGGGGGAGGTCCTACGAGCAGTACTTC. The whole variable domain, remainder taken from reference TRBV15 and TRBJ2-7, is DAMVIQNPRYQVTQFGKPVTLSCSQTLNHNVMYWYQQKSSQAPKLLFHYYDKDFNNEADTPDNFQSRRPNTSFCFLDIRSPGLGDTAMYLCATSSHRGGRSYEQYFGPGTRLTVT.

This chain links TRBV3-1 with TRBJ1-4, with 8 bases matching TRBD1. Germline values: CDR1 LGHDT, CDR2 YNNKEL (reference sequence). The CDR3 has 19 residues. Trimming took 1 base from V and 0 from J; bases not matched to a gene: 10. The CDR3 loop is CASSQVRQGPEATNEKLFF. As DNA, the CDR3 is TGTGCCAGCAGCCAAGTAAGACAGGGGCCGGAGGCAACTAATGAAAAACTGTTTTTT.

The V and J genes are TRBV5-1 and TRBJ2-5; D is undetermined. This CDR3 spans 14 amino acids. Per germline, CDR1 SGHRS and CDR2 YFSETQ. Trimming shortened V by 1 base and J by 1 base, and 8 bases separated the two germline ends. CDR3 sequence reads: CASSLSTAQETQYF. The CDR3 DNA reads TGCGCCAGCAGCTTGTCGACGGCCCAAGAGACCCAGTACTTC.

CDR3 region: CASSPSYGHMSYEQYF. The CDR3 DNA reads TGTGCCAGCAGTCCCTCCTATGGACATATGTCCTACGAGCAGTACTTC. The J gene is TRBJ2-7, the V gene TRBV27; TRBD1 is a possible D gene (5 bases). V shed 5 bases and J shed 1 base, with 18 bases lying between them. Germline-derived CDR1 and CDR2 are MNHEY and SMNVEV (reference sequence). CDR3 length: 16 amino acids.

The rearrangement uses TRBV12-3 or TRBV12-4 and TRBJ2-1; 8 nucleotides line up with TRBD2. Trimming at V came to 2 bases and at J to 5 bases, leaving 2 bases not matched to a gene. CDR3 length: 14 residues. The CDR3 DNA is TGTGCCAGCAGTTTACGGCGGGAGGACAATGAGCAGTTCTTC. Its translation is CASSLRREDNEQFF.

The chain combines TRBV19 with TRBJ2-5; 14 bases line up with TRBD2. CDR3 size: 16 residues. CDR1 and CDR2 from the germline V gene are LNHDA and SQIVND (reference sequence). V gave up 6 bases and J gave up 5 bases; unmatched junction bases: 8. This chain's CDR3 is CASSQTSGRAVETQYF. Written as DNA, the CDR3 is TGTGCCAGTAGCCAGACTAGCGGGAGGGCCGTGGAGACCCAGTACTTC.

The genes are TRBV20-1 and TRBJ2-5; perhaps TRBD2 as D (5 bases). The CDR3 is 16 residues long. The germline CDR1 and CDR2 sequences are DFQATT and SNEGSKA (reference sequence). Trimming took 3 bases from V and 11 from J, leaving 28 bases between them. The CDR3 sequence: CSARPPKRAIGNEQYF. The CDR3 nucleotides read TGCAGTGCTAGGCCCCCTAAAAGGGCCATCGGGAATGAGCAGTACTTC.

This clonotype was detected only once. CDR3 sequence: CASSLFSSPLHF. CDR3 DNA: TGTGCCAGCAGTTTATTTAGTTCACCCCTCCACTTT. The V call is TRBV28, the J call TRBJ1-6; D is unresolved. Per germline, CDR1 MDHEN and CDR2 SYDVKM. CDR3 length: 12 amino acids. V was pared by 1 base and J by 9 bases, with 4 bases between.

The chain combines TRBV2 with TRBJ2-1; 7 bases agree with TRBD1. The length of the CDR3 is 15 residues. V was pared by 6 bases and J by 3 bases, with 8 bases of the junction left unmatched. Germline CDR1 is SNHLY and CDR2 is FYNNEI. This chain's CDR3 is CASRPGTANYNEQFF. The DNA of the CDR3 is TGTGCCAGCAGGCCTGGGACAGCGAACTACAATGAGCAGTTCTTC.

This clonotype was picked up a small number of times. The V gene is TRBV9, the J gene TRBJ2-3, with D tentatively TRBD1 (6 bases). This CDR3 contains 15 residues. V lost 3 bases, J lost 2 bases, and 13 bases lay in between. Germline V gene sequence: CDR1 SGDLS, CDR2 YYNGEE. The CDR3 DNA reads as TGTGCCAGCAGCGCGACAGGTTATACCACAGATACGCAGTATTTT. It specifies CASSATGYTTDTQYF.

The J gene is TRBJ2-5, the V gene TRBV6-6; D tentatively reads TRBD1 or TRBD2 (5 bases each). CDR1 and CDR2 (germline): MNHNY, SVGAGI (reference sequence). The CDR3 sequence is 13 residues long. V lost 4 bases and J lost 9, with 15 bases in between. CDR3 amino acids: CASSSGTLWAQYF. CDR3 nucleotides: TGTGCCAGCAGTTCCGGGACCCTCTGGGCCCAGTACTTC.

This clonotype was seen more than once but under ten times. The chain joins TRBV7-6 to TRBJ1-2; D not resolved. The germline V gene has CDR1 SGHVS and CDR2 FNYEAQ. The CDR3 sequence is 11 residues long. The germline V and J ends were trimmed by 8 bases and 6 bases, with 10 bases remaining between them. The CDR3 is CASGTVHGYTF. CDR3 nucleotides: TGTGCCAGCGGAACAGTACATGGCTACACCTTC.